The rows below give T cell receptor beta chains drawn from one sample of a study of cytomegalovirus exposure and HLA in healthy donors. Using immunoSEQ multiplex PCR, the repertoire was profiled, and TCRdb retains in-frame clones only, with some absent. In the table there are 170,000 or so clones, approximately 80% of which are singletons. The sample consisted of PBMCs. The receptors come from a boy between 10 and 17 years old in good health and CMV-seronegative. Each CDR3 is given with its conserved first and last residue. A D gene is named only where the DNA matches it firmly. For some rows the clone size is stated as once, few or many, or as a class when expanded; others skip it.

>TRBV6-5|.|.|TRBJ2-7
CASSYAHSSYEQYF
TGTGCCAGCAGTTACGCGCATAGCTCCTACGAGCAGTACTTC
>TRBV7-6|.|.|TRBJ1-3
CASSLGTGSGNTIYF
TGTGCCAGCAGCTTAGGTACGGGCTCTGGAAACACCATATATTTT
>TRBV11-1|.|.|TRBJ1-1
CASSQQAGTEAFF
TGTGCCAGCAGCCAACAAGCGGGGACTGAAGCTTTCTTT
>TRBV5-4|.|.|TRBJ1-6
CASRVELTPSRNSPLHF
TGTGCCAGCCGCGTTGAACTGACTCCCAGTAGAAATTCACCCCTCCACTTT
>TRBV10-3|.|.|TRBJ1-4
CAISGGGHRATNEKLFF
TGTGCCATCAGTGGGGGGGGACACCGTGCAACTAATGAAAAACTGTTTTTT
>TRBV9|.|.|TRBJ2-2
CASSPPGGSYTGELFF
TGTGCCAGCAGCCCCCCCGGCGGGTCTTACACCGGGGAGCTGTTTTTT
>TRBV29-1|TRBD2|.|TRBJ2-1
CSVAGTSGRSSYNEQFF
TGCAGCGTTGCGGGGACTAGCGGGAGGAGCTCCTACAATGAGCAGTTCTTC
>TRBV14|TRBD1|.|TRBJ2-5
CASSRQGLRQETQYF
TGTGCCAGCAGCCGACAGGGGTTAAGGCAAGAGACCCAGTACTTC
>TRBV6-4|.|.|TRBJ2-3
CASRRVGVPDTQYF
TGTGCCAGCAGGAGGGTGGGAGTGCCTGATACGCAGTATTTT
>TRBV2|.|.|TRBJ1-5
CASGGMADHQPQHF
TGTGCCAGTGGAGGAATGGCGGACCATCAGCCCCAGCATTTT
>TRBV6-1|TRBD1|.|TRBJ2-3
CASCRTGGYTDTQYF
TGTGCCAGCTGCCGGACAGGGGGCTACACAGATACGCAGTATTTT
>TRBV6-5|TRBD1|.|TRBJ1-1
CASSRRTGGLGEAFF
TGTGCCAGCAGTCGACGGACAGGGGGTCTGGGTGAAGCTTTCTTT
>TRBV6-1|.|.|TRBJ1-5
CASSEIGEDNQPQHF
TGTGCCAGCAGTGAAATCGGGGAAGACAATCAGCCCCAGCATTTT
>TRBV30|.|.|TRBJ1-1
CAWRPTEGNTEAFF
TGTGCCTGGAGACCGACAGAAGGGAACACTGAAGCTTTCTTT
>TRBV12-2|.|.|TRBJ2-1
CASRSSDRDFVGNEQFF
TGTGCAAGTCGCTCTTCCGACAGGGATTTTGTTGGCAATGAGCAGTTCTTC
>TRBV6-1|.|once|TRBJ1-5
CASTVNSNQPQHF
TGTGCCAGCACGGTTAATAGCAATCAGCCCCAGCATTTT
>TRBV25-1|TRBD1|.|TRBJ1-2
CASSVGTGTRGYTF
TGTGCCAGCAGTGTTGGGACAGGGACGCGTGGCTACACCTTC
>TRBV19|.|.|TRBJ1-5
CASSIGHPIGAQHF
TGTGCCAGTAGTATCGGACATCCTATTGGGGCCCAGCATTTT
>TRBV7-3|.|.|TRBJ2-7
CASSFSGGPYEQYF
TGTGCCAGCAGCTTTTCAGGGGGGCCCTACGAGCAGTACTTC
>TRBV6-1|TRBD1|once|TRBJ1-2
CASSARTGFYGYTF
TGTGCCAGCAGTGCCCGGACAGGCTTCTATGGCTACACCTTC
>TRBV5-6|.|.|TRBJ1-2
CASRGTGRGERGYTF
TGTGCCAGCAGGGGGACGGGGCGGGGAGAGAGGGGCTACACCTTC
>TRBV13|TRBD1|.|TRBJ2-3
CASSRYFRDRGTDTQYF
TGTGCCAGCAGCAGATATTTCCGGGACAGGGGCACAGATACGCAGTATTTT